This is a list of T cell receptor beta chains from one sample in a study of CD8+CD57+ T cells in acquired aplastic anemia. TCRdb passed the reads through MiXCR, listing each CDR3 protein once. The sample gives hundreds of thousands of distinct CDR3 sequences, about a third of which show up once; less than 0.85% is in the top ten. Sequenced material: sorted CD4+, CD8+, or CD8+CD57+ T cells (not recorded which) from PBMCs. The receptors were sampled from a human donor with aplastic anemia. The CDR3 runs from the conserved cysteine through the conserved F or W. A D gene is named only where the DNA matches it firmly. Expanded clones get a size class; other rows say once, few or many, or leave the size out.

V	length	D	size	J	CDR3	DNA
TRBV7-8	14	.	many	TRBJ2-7	CASSLGRSFYEQYF	TGTGCCAGCAGCCTGGGACGTAGTTTCTACGAGCAGTACTTC
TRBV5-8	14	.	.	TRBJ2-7	CASLRTPEAYEQYF	TGTGCCAGCTTAAGAACACCCGAGGCCTACGAGCAGTACTTC
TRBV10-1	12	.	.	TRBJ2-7	CASSVGFDEQYF	TGCGCCAGCAGTGTAGGGTTTGACGAGCAGTACTTC
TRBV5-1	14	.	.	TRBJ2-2	CASRERLGTGELLF	TGCGCCAGCAGAGAACGGTTGGGAACCGGGGAGCTGCTTTTT
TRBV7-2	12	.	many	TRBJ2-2	CASSRPTGELFF	TGTGCCAGCAGCCGACCCACCGGGGAGCTGTTTTTT
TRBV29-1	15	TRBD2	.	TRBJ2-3	CSVVLAGGPTDTQYF	TGCAGCGTTGTGCTGGCGGGGGGTCCCACAGATACGCAGTATTTT
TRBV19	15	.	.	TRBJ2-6	CASSIGDPGANVLTF	TGTGCCAGTAGTATAGGGGACCCCGGGGCCAACGTCCTGACTTTC
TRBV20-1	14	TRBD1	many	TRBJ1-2	CSAPPQGNAYGYTF	TGCAGTGCCCCCCCACAGGGGAATGCCTATGGCTACACCTTC
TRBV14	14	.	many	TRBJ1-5	CASSQGGSNQPQHF	TGTGCCAGCAGCCAAGGAGGAAGCAATCAGCCCCAGCATTTT
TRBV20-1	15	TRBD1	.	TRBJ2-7	CSARDPRTGVSRQYF	TGCAGTGCTAGAGATCCTCGGACAGGGGTATCAAGGCAGTACTTC
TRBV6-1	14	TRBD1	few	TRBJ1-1	CASRTGFLNTEAFF	TGTGCCAGCAGGACAGGGTTCCTGAACACTGAAGCTTTCTTT